This record covers a single T cell receptor beta chain. Its antigen is currently unknown. This entry is derived from a study of shared clonotypes between healthy human individuals. J lost 5 bases, V lost 2 bases, and 4 bases had no gene match. The CDR3 runs 14 residues. The V gene's germline CDR1 is SGHAT and CDR2 FQNNGV. Study-wide points: Roughly 5.3% of naive CD4 clonotypes were common to several donors.

Every subset's genomic DNA went evenly onto several immunoSEQ plates. Profiled with immunoSEQ multiplex PCR; TCRdb holds only in-frame clones, not every one. The data contain roughly 2.6 million clones, around 94% of them singletons. The study drew all its donors from Caucasian adults living in Nashville, Tennessee. The TCR sequence derives from a man aged 18-30 years in good health. The chain recombines TRBV11-2 with TRBJ2-5, with 8 bases aligning to TRBD1. What was sequenced was naive CD4+ T cells sorted from blood. Subset here: CD45RA+ positively selected. The CDR3 region is CASSLTRTGETQYF. CDR3 bases: TGTGCCAGCAGCTTAACCCGGACAGGGGAGACCCAGTACTTC. The full variable domain, in which reference TRBV11-2 and TRBJ2-5 provide the parts outside the CDR3, is EAGVAQSPRYKIIEKRQSVAFWCNPISGHATLYWYQQILGQGPKLLIQFQNNGVVDDSQLPKDRFSAERLKGVDSTLKIQPAKLEDSAVYLCASSLTRTGETQYFGPGTRLLVL.